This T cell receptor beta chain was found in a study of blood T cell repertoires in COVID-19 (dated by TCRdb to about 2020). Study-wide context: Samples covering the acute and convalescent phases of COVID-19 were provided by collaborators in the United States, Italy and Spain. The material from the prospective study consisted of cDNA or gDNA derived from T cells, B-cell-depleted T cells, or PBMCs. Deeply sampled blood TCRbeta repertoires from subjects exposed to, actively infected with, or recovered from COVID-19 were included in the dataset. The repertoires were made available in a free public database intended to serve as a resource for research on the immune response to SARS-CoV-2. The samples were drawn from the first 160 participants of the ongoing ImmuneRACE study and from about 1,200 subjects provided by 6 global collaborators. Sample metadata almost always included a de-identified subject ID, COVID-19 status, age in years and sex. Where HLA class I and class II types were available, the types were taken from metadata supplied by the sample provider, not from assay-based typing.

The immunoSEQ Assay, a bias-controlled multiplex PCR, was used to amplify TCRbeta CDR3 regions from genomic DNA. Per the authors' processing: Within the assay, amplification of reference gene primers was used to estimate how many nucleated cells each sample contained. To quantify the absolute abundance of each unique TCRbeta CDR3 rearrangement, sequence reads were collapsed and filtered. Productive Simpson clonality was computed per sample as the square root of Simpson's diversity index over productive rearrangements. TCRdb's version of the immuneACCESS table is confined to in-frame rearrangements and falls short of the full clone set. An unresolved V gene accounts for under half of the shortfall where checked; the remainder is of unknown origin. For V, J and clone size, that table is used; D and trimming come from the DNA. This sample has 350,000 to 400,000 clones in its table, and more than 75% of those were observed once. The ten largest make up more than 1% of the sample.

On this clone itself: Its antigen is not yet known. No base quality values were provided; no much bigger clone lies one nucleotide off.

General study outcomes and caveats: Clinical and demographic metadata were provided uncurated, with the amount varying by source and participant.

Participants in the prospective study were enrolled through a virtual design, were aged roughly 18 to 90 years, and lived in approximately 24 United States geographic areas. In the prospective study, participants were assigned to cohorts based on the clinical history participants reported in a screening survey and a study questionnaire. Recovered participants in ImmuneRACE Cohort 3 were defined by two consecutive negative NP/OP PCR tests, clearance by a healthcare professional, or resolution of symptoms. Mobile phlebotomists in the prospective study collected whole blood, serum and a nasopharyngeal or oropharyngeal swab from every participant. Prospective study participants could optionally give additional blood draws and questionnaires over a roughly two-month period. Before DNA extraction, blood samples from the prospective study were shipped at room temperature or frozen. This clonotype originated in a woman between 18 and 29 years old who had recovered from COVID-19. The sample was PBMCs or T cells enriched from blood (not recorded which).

The DNA reads as follows: TGTGCCAGTAGTATTCCGACAGTCACGGCTGGCTACACCTTC. Its coded protein is CASSIPTVTAGYTF. The rearrangement joined TRBV19 to TRBJ1-2; a tentative D call is TRBD1 (5 bases match). Based on the germline V gene (reference sequence), the CDR1 and CDR2 sequences are LNHDA and SQIVND. Counted from cysteine to phenylalanine, this CDR3 has 14 amino acids. Only the CDR3 portion is preserved as DNA: 42 bases, with reading frame beginning at the first base. V and J lose 3 bases and 7 bases, and a span of 15 bases separates them.